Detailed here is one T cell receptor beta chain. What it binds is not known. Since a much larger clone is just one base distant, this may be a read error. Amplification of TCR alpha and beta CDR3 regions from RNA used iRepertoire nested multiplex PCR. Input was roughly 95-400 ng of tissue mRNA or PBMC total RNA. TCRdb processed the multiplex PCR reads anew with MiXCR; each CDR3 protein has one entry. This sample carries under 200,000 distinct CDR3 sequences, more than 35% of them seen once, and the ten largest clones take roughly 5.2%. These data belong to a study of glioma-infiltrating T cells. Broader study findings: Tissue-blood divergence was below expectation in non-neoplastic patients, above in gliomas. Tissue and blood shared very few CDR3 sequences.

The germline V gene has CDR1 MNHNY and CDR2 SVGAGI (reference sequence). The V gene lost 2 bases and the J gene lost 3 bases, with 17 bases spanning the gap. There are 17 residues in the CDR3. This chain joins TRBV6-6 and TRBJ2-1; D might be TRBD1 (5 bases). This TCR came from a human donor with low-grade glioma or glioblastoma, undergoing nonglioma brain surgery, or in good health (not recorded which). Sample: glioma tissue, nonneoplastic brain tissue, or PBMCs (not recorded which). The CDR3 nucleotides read TGTGCCAGCAGTTACGGTGGTGGGGCTAGAGGCTACAATGAGCAGTTCTTC. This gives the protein CASSYGGGARGYNEQFF.